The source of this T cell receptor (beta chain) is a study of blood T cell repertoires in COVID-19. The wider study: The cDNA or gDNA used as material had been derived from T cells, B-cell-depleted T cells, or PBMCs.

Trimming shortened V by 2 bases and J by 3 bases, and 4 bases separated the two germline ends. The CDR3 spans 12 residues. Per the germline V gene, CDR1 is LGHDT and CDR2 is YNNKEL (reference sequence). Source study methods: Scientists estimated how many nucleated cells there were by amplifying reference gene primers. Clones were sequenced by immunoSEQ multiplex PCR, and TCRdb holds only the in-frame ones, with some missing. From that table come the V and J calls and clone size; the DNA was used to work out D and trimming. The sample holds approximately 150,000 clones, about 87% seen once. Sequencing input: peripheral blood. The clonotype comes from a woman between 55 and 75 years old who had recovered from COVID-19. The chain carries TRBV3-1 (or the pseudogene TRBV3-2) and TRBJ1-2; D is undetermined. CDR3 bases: TGTGCCAGCAGCCAACCCGACTATGGCTACACCTTC. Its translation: CASSQPDYGYTF.